The 2 T cell receptor beta chains given below trace back to one sample, sequenced in a study of blood T cells in healthy people across ages. Sample-barcoded 5' priming and a J-beta primer mix drove a second PCR of about 6 to 11 cycles. TCRdb itself ran the 5' RACE reads through MiXCR, one entry per CDR3 protein. The data hold about 1,000,000 distinct CDR3 sequences, with around 43% observed a single time. The sequenced material came from blood. These TCRs come from a woman aged 55-69 years in good health.

The V gene is TRBV20-1, the J gene TRBJ2-1, with 7 bases lining up with TRBD2. The junction had 13 bases not matched to a gene; V was cut back by 6 bases and J by 5 bases. This CDR3 is built from 15 residues. CDR1 DFQATT and CDR2 SNEGSKA come from the germline V gene (reference sequence). The CDR3 DNA is TGCAGTGCCGCTGTTGTCGCGGGAGTCCACAATGAGCAGTTCTTC. Its protein is CSAAVVAGVHNEQFF.

This clonotype was recorded at least ten times. The chain recombines TRBV6-1 with TRBJ2-1; D is ambiguous. Germline loops: CDR1 MNHNS, CDR2 SASEGT. V lost 8 bases and J lost 4, with 21 bases in between. This CDR3 is built from 16 residues. The CDR3 region is CASSTIITGEYNEQFF. Here the CDR3 DNA reads TGTGCCAGCTCCACAATCATAACGGGCGAGTACAATGAGCAGTTCTTC.